This T cell receptor beta chain stems from a study of blood T cell repertoires in COVID-19. About the study: Sources were T cells, B-cell-depleted T cells, or PBMCs; the material itself was cDNA or gDNA.

This clone turned up a few times. Trimming at V came to 6 bases and at J to 7 bases, leaving 10 bases not matched to a gene. The CDR3 is made up of 15 amino acids. Germline V gene sequence: CDR1 MNHEY, CDR2 SMNVEV (reference sequence). Per the original data handling: Amplification of reference gene primers provided the estimated nucleated cell counts. TCRdb's table, derived via immunoSEQ multiplex PCR, lists solely in-frame clones and lacks some. That table is the source of V, J and clone size, and D and trimming were worked out from the DNA. The sample contains fewer than 200,000 clones, approximately 79% of which appear only once.

The sequence was collected from a woman at least 80 years old with acute or convalescent COVID-19. The V and J genes are TRBV27 and TRBJ2-5, with 11 positions matching TRBD2. The sample taken for sequencing was peripheral blood. The CDR3 DNA is TGTGCCAGCAGATGGACTAGCGGGCCCCCGTGGACCCAGTACTTC. Its protein product is CASRWTSGPPWTQYF.